A selection of T cell receptor beta chains follows, all from one sample in a study of Ad26.COV2.S vaccination and SARS-CoV-2 variants. Some clones are missing from TCRdb's copy, which holds only in-frame ones; the method was immunoSEQ multiplex PCR. This sample carries around 420,000 clones, 85% to 90% of them seen once, and the ten largest clones take roughly 4%. Source: peripheral blood, taken in a trial of Ad26.COV2.S vaccine versus placebo. The origin of the receptors is a person aged 18-65 years who received the Ad26.COV2.S COVID-19 vaccine or a placebo. The CDR3 runs from the conserved cysteine through the conserved F or W. D genes are given only for firm matches. Some rows have no size entry. The others give once, few or many, or a class for an expanded clone.

length	D	J	V	size	CDR3	DNA
15	TRBD2	TRBJ2-7	TRBV7-3	.	CASSAVAGEAYEQYF	TGTGCCAGCAGCGCCGTAGCGGGGGAGGCCTACGAGCAGTACTTC
13	.	TRBJ1-1	TRBV27	.	CASSFGLNTEAFF	TGTGCCAGCAGTTTCGGGTTGAACACTGAAGCTTTCTTT
12	.	TRBJ1-5	TRBV6-4	few	CASMCSNQPQHF	TGTGCCAGCATGTGTAGCAATCAGCCCCAGCATTTT
15	.	TRBJ2-7	TRBV28	few	CASRPDARAAYEQYF	TGTGCCAGCAGACCCGACGCTAGGGCCGCTTACGAGCAGTACTTC
16	.	TRBJ2-5	TRBV6-6	once	CASSYSGRNVGETQYF	TGTGCCAGCAGCTACTCGGGCAGAAATGTAGGGGAGACCCAGTACTTC
15	.	TRBJ1-6	TRBV7-8	.	CASSLGGYDNSPLHF	TGTGCCAGCAGCTTAGGAGGGTACGATAATTCACCCCTCCACTTT
14	.	TRBJ2-5	TRBV30	.	CAWSRALGKETQYF	TGTGCCTGGAGCCGAGCTCTAGGGAAAGAGACCCAGTACTTC
12	.	TRBJ1-2	TRBV7-9	.	CASSTSRDGYTF	TGTGCCAGCAGCACCTCACGTGATGGCTACACCTTC
15	TRBD1	TRBJ1-5	TRBV4-1	.	CASSQDRTGNQPQHF	TGCGCCAGCAGCCAAGATCGGACAGGGAATCAGCCCCAGCATTTT
17	.	TRBJ2-1	TRBV11-2	.	CASSLDRAARSYNEQFF	TGTGCCAGCAGCTTAGATCGGGCAGCTCGCTCCTACAATGAGCAGTTCTTC
17	TRBD1	TRBJ1-2	TRBV7-2	.	CASSYTSGQGNFGGYTF	TGTGCCAGCAGCTACACCTCGGGACAGGGCAACTTTGGGGGCTACACCTTC
13	.	TRBJ1-2	TRBV11-3	.	CASSQEGGVGYTF	TGTGCCAGCAGTCAAGAAGGGGGGGTCGGCTACACCTTC
13	.	TRBJ1-1	TRBV29-1	.	CSGVTGSNTEAFF	TGCAGCGGTGTGACAGGCTCGAACACTGAAGCTTTCTTT
16	TRBD2	TRBJ2-2	TRBV5-1	.	CASSLDSGGRTGELFF	TGCGCCAGCAGCTTGGATAGCGGGGGGCGGACCGGGGAGCTGTTTTTT
11	.	TRBJ1-1	TRBV27	.	CASSLICEAFF	TGTGCCAGCAGTTTGATTTGTGAAGCTTTCTTT
13	TRBD2	TRBJ2-1	TRBV13	.	CASSLRRGEEQFF	TGTGCCAGCAGCTTAAGGCGGGGGGAGGAGCAGTTCTTC
18	TRBD1	TRBJ1-3	TRBV3-1/TRBV3-2	.	CASSQGPTTGGGYNTIYF	TGTGCCAGCAGCCAAGGTCCGACGACAGGGGGAGGCTATAACACCATATATTTT
13	.	TRBJ1-4	TRBV7-8	.	CASSFEDLKKLFF	TGTGCCAGCAGCTTCGAGGATTTGAAAAAACTGTTTTTT
15	.	TRBJ2-1	TRBV15	.	CATSSVLEGLNEQFF	TGTGCCACCAGCAGTGTCCTTGAGGGCCTGAATGAGCAGTTCTTC
12	.	TRBJ2-5	TRBV6-2/TRBV6-3	.	CASSTGYKTQYF	TGTGCCAGCAGTACGGGGTATAAGACCCAGTACTTC
15	.	TRBJ1-5	TRBV2	.	CASSDQGISNQPQHF	TGTGCCAGCAGTGACCAGGGCATAAGCAATCAGCCCCAGCATTTT
14	TRBD1	TRBJ2-5	TRBV15	.	CATSSGDSKETQYF	TGTGCCACCAGCAGTGGGGACAGCAAAGAGACCCAGTACTTC
15	.	TRBJ1-2	TRBV28	.	CASSLLRDMRYGYTF	TGTGCCAGCAGTTTATTAAGGGACATGCGCTATGGCTACACCTTC
14	.	TRBJ2-5	TRBV7-8	.	CASSLVGGQETQYF	TGTGCCAGCAGCTTGGTGGGAGGCCAAGAGACCCAGTACTTC
15	.	TRBJ1-5	TRBV2	.	CASSVTYTTNQPQHF	TGTGCCAGCAGTGTGACCTATACGACGAATCAGCCCCAGCATTTT
15	.	TRBJ1-6	TRBV7-2	.	CASSSIQARLVPLHF	TGTGCCAGCAGCTCGATCCAAGCCCGGCTCGTACCCCTCCACTTT
14	.	TRBJ2-4	TRBV21-1	once	CASSRRQGINIQYF	TGTGCCAGCAGTAGACGACAGGGTATAAACATTCAGTACTTC
13	.	TRBJ2-5	TRBV23-1	.	CASSPIPSQVQYF	TGCGCCAGCAGTCCCATTCCCTCTCAGGTCCAGTACTTC
15	TRBD1	TRBJ1-3	TRBV11-2	once	CASSVTGGYGNTIYF	TGTGCCAGCAGCGTGACAGGGGGATATGGAAACACCATATATTTT
14	.	TRBJ2-3	TRBV5-8	.	CASSFESPTDTQYF	TGTGCCAGCAGCTTTGAATCGCCTACAGATACGCAGTATTTT
13	.	TRBJ1-2	TRBV4-3	once	CASSPRGNYGYTF	TGCGCCAGCAGCCCCCGGGGGAATTATGGCTACACCTTC
14	TRBD1	TRBJ2-1	TRBV19	many	CASRPGTGLNEQFF	TGTGCCAGTAGGCCCGGGACAGGGTTGAATGAGCAGTTCTTC
13	.	TRBJ2-7	TRBV30	.	CAWSTGTIYEQYF	TGTGCCTGGAGTACGGGGACCATCTACGAGCAGTACTTC
16	.	TRBJ2-1	TRBV11-2	.	CASSLGKYSAYNEQFF	TGTGCCAGCAGCTTAGGCAAGTACAGCGCCTACAATGAGCAGTTCTTC
16	.	TRBJ1-4	TRBV7-2	.	CASSLWAPATNEKLFF	TGTGCCAGCAGCTTATGGGCCCCCGCAACTAATGAAAAACTGTTTTTT
15	.	TRBJ1-5	TRBV7-9	.	CASSSRDGDYQPQHF	TGTGCCAGCAGCTCCCGGGACGGGGACTATCAGCCCCAGCATTTT
12	.	TRBJ2-2	TRBV24-1	once	CATSEADWELFF	TGTGCCACCAGTGAAGCTGACTGGGAGCTGTTTTTT
14	.	TRBJ2-3	TRBV6-5	.	CASSYSVSGDTQYF	TGTGCCAGCAGTTACTCGGTTTCAGGAGATACGCAGTATTTT
17	TRBD2	TRBJ2-3	TRBV11-2	.	CASSSGLAGGSMDTQYF	TGTGCCAGCAGCTCCGGACTAGCGGGGGGGAGCATGGATACGCAGTATTTT
17	.	TRBJ1-3	TRBV7-2	.	CASSLRIGGDSGNTIYF	TGTGCCAGCAGCTTAAGGATTGGAGGGGACTCTGGAAACACCATATATTTT
13	TRBD1	TRBJ2-7	TRBV12-3/TRBV12-4	.	CASNGDRSYEQYF	TGTGCCAGCAACGGGGACAGGAGCTACGAGCAGTACTTC
14	.	TRBJ2-1	TRBV7-9	.	CASSLSRGGDEQFF	TGTGCCAGCAGCTTGTCCAGGGGGGGCGATGAGCAGTTCTTC